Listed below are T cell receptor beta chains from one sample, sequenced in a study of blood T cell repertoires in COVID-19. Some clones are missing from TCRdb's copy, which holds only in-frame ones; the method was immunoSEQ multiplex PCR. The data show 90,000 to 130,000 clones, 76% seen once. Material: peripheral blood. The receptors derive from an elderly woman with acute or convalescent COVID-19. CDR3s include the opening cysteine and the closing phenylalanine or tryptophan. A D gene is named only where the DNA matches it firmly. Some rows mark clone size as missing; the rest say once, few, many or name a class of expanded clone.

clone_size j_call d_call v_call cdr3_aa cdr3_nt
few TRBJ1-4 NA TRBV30 CAWSVQGGEKLFF TGTGCCTGGAGTGTACAGGGTGGGGAAAAACTGTTTTTT
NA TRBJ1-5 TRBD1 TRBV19 CASSIVLTGGRQPQHF TGTGCCAGTAGTATAGTATTGACAGGGGGGAGACAGCCCCAGCATTTT
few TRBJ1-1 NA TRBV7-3 CASSLTQNTEAFF TGTGCCAGCAGCTTAACCCAAAACACTGAAGCTTTCTTT
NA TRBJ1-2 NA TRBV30 CAWAPGTRAGYTF TGTGCCTGGGCCCCAGGAACCAGGGCCGGCTACACCTTC
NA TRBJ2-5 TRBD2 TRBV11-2 CASSLASGGLETQYF TGTGCCAGCAGCTTAGCTAGCGGGGGGCTCGAGACCCAGTACTTC
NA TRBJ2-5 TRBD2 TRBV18 CASSWTRAGATIGETQYF TGTGCCAGCTCATGGACTCGAGCGGGGGCGACCATCGGCGAGACCCAGTACTTC
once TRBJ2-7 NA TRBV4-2 CASSQAGGELAESYEQYF TGTGCCAGCAGCCAAGCCGGGGGCGAGCTAGCGGAATCCTACGAGCAGTACTTC
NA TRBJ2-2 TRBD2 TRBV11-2 CASSLVSGTNTGELFF TGTGCCAGCAGCTTAGTTAGCGGGACCAACACCGGGGAGCTGTTTTTT
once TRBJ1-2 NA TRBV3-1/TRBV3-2 CASSQDGERGGYGYTF TGTGCCAGCAGCCAAGATGGGGAGAGGGGAGGGTATGGCTACACCTTC
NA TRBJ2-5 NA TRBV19 CASSRQISQETQYF TGTGCCAGTAGTAGACAGATCTCCCAAGAGACCCAGTACTTC
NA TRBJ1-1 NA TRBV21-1 CAIKRTGEAFF TGTGCCATCAAAAGGACAGGGGAAGCTTTCTTT
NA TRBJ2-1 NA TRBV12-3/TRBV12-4 CASSLGAGEQFF TGTGCCAGCAGTTTAGGGGCGGGTGAGCAGTTCTTC
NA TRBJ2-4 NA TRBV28 CASSTPQENIQYF TGTGCCAGCAGTACCCCACAGGAAAACATTCAGTACTTC
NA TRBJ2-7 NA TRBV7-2 CASSFSIEDSYEQYF TGTGCCAGCAGCTTCTCGATAGAGGACTCCTACGAGCAGTACTTC
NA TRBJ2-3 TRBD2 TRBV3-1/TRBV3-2 CASSQWTSGGLTDTQYF TGTGCCAGCAGCCAATGGACTAGCGGGGGACTCACAGATACGCAGTATTTT
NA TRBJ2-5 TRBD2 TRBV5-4 CASSNKRGTLPETQYF TGTGCCAGCAGCAACAAGCGGGGGACCCTCCCAGAGACCCAGTACTTC
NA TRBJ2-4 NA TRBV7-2 CASGTEAKNIQYF TGTGCCAGCGGCACAGAAGCCAAAAACATTCAGTACTTC
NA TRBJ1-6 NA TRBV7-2 CASSLGQTNSPLHF TGTGCCAGCAGCTTAGGACAGACTAATTCACCCCTCCACTTT
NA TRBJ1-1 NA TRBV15 CATSSRARANTEAFF TGTGCCACCAGCAGTCGAGCCAGGGCTAACACTGAAGCTTTCTTT
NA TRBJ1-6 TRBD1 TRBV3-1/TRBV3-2 CASSPYPGTGTPSPLHF TGTGCCAGCAGCCCATACCCCGGGACAGGGACGCCTTCACCCCTCCACTTT
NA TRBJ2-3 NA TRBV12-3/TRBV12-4 CASRAVGTDTQYF TGTGCCAGCAGAGCCGTTGGCACAGATACGCAGTATTTT
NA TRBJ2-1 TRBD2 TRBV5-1 CASSIAGEVSNEQFF TGCGCCAGCAGCATAGCGGGAGAGGTCAGCAATGAGCAGTTCTTC
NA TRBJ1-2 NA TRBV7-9 CASSLGREGYGYTF TGTGCCAGCAGCTTAGGACGCGAGGGCTATGGCTACACCTTC
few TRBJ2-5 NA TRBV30 CAWGKGHQETQYF TGTGCCTGGGGAAAGGGGCACCAAGAGACCCAGTACTTC
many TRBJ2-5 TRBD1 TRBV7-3 CASSSGTGSQYF TGTGCCAGCAGCTCCGGGACAGGTAGCCAGTACTTC
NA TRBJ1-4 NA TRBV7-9 CASSLEERPNEKLFF TGTGCCAGCAGCTTAGAGGAGAGACCTAATGAAAAACTGTTTTTT
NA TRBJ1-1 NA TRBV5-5 CASSFGQNLNTEAFF TGTGCCAGCAGCTTTGGGCAGAACCTGAACACTGAAGCTTTCTTT
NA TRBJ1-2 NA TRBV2 CASSEGRVNYGYTF TGTGCCAGCAGTGAGGGCAGGGTCAACTATGGCTACACCTTC
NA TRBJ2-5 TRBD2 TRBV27 CASRPLAGGPIETQYF TGTGCCAGCAGGCCGCTAGCGGGAGGGCCGATAGAGACCCAGTACTTC
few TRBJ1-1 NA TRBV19 CASSITMNTEAFF TGTGCCAGTAGTATAACAATGAACACTGAAGCTTTCTTT
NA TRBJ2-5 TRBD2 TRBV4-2 CASSRTSGRLQETQYF TGTGCCAGCAGCCGGACTAGCGGGAGGCTCCAAGAGACCCAGTACTTC
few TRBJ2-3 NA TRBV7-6 CASMQDLAQYF TGTGCCAGTATGCAGGATTTGGCGCAGTATTTT
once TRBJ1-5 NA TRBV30 CAWSNRGFSNQPQHF TGTGCCTGGAGTAATAGGGGGTTCAGCAATCAGCCCCAGCATTTT
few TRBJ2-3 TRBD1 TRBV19 CASSDARGGRDTQYF TGTGCCAGTAGTGATGCCAGAGGGGGCAGAGATACGCAGTATTTT
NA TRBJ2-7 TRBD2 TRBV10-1 CASSEGLAGSYEQYF TGCGCCAGCAGTGAGGGACTAGCGGGGTCCTACGAGCAGTACTTC
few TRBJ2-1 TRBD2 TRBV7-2 CASSLQWTGGLQYNEQFF TGTGCCAGCAGCCTCCAATGGACGGGAGGCCTACAATACAATGAGCAGTTCTTC
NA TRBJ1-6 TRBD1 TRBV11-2 CASSLDIGTANSPLHF TGTGCCAGCAGCTTAGATATCGGGACAGCGAATTCACCCCTCCACTTT
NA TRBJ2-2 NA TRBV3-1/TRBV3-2 CASSQDSPGGFGELFF TGTGCCAGCAGCCAAGATAGTCCGGGTGGGTTCGGGGAGCTGTTTTTT
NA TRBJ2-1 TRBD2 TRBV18 CASSGASGTGNEQFF TGTGCCAGCTCAGGCGCTAGCGGGACCGGCAATGAGCAGTTCTTC
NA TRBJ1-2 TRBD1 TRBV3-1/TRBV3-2 CASSFWTGLNNYGYTF TGTGCCAGCAGTTTTTGGACAGGGTTAAATAACTATGGCTACACCTTC
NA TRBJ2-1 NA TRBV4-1 CASSQPGRLNEQFF TGCGCCAGCAGCCAACCTGGGCGTCTGAATGAGCAGTTCTTC